This entry lists 5 T cell receptor beta chains sequenced from one sample in a study of blood T cell repertoires in COVID-19. The table came from immunoSEQ multiplex PCR; TCRdb's copy has only in-frame clones and leaves some out. The repertoire holds 300,000 or so clones, 86% seen once, with roughly 4.2% in the top ten. Sequenced material: PBMCs or T cells enriched from blood (not recorded which). Receptors were obtained from a woman aged 40 to 50 with acute COVID-19.

The V call is TRBV5-1, the J call TRBJ1-1, with D uncertain. Germline CDR1 and CDR2: SGHRS and YFSETQ. The CDR3 is 13 residues long. V lost 4 bases, J lost 1 base, and 8 bases lay in between. Here the CDR3 DNA reads TGCGCCAGCAGCAGAGGCAAGAACACTGAAGCTTTCTTT. Translated, it gives CASSRGKNTEAFF.

J is TRBJ1-3 and V is TRBV28; possibly TRBD1 for D (5 bases). Germline lookup yields CDR1 MDHEN and CDR2 SYDVKM. Trimming removed 8 bases from V and 0 bases from J, with 17 bases in between. CDR3 length: 16 amino acids. The CDR3: CASHIGGTLSGNTIYF. CDR3 coding DNA: TGTGCCAGCCACATCGGAGGGACCCTCTCTGGAAACACCATATATTTT.

This clone was detected only a few times. The V gene is TRBV28, the J gene TRBJ1-5; 8 positions match TRBD1. V lost 4 bases and J lost 2; bases outside the gene matches: 4. In germline, CDR1 is MDHEN, CDR2 SYDVKM. This CDR3 has 15 amino acids. CDR3 coding DNA: TGTGCCAGCAGTTCCCAGACAGGGGGCAATCAGCCCCAGCATTTT. It codes for CASSSQTGGNQPQHF.

V usage is TRBV28 and J usage is TRBJ1-4; the D gene is possibly TRBD1 (6 bases). Germline V gene sequence: CDR1 MDHEN, CDR2 SYDVKM. The CDR3 totals 14 residues. Trimming cost V 6 bases and J 4 bases, with 12 bases left between them. CDR3 loop: CASRRGGFNEKLFF. Written as DNA, the CDR3 is TGTGCCAGCAGGAGGGGGGGGTTTAATGAAAAACTGTTTTTT.

This clone appeared a few times. The rearrangement joins TRBV19 to TRBJ1-2; perhaps TRBD1 as D (5 bases). Trimming stripped 4 bases from V and 8 bases from J, with 14 bases between. CDR1 LNHDA and CDR2 SQIVND come from the germline V gene (reference sequence). This CDR3 has 13 residues. The CDR3 DNA reads TGTGCCAGTAGTAGGCAGGGAACTGGAGGCTACACCTTC. Translated: CASSRQGTGGYTF.